This T cell receptor (beta chain) was documented in a study of human T cells and chemical hapten exposure. Individual cDNA molecules had unique molecular identifiers attached to them by the library. Each CDR3 protein gets one entry after TCRdb re-called the reads with MiXCR. This repertoire shows around 120,000 distinct CDR3 sequences, 8% to 9.5% found once; its top ten account for roughly 1.3%. Remarks on this clonotype: This may stem from a read error, because a much larger clone lies one nucleotide away.

Total RNA was extracted from unfractionated whole blood. The CDR3 has 18 amino acids. The germline V gene has CDR1 DFQATT and CDR2 SNEGSKA (reference sequence). Input material: whole blood. This sequence joins TRBV20-1 and TRBJ1-6; D ambiguous. This receptor was taken from a human donor in good health. Some clones in this sample may be carry-over from other donors' samples. CDR3 protein: CSARGGRRARSYNSPLYF. CDR3 nucleotides: TGCAGTGCTAGAGGTGGTCGTCGGGCCCGCTCCTATAATTCACCCCTCTACTTT.